This TCR beta chain emerged from a study of early T cells in non-severe SARS-CoV-2 infection. Study-wide context: The study sequenced bulk RNA from unsorted whole blood, with chains unpaired. Study-wide points: Anti-spike CD8 responses were favored in VDJdb matching, and private and CD4 specificities were missed.

Attached unique molecular identifiers marked individual cDNA molecules. Via MiXCR, TCRdb re-called the 5' RACE reads, giving one row per CDR3 protein. The data contain some 55,000 distinct CDR3 sequences, around 12% of them singletons. Trimming cost V 0 bases and J 3 bases, with 2 bases left between them. From germline, CDR1 is KGHSH and CDR2 LQKENI. This CDR3 contains 13 residues. This clonotype was picked up many times. The antigen remains undetermined. Sequencing was carried out using whole blood. The sequence was obtained from an adult who was a healthcare worker with PCR-confirmed SARS-CoV-2 infection or an uninfected control (not recorded which). The chain joins TRBV18 to TRBJ2-2; D call uncertain. CDR3 protein: CASSPPDTGELFF. The CDR3 nucleotides read TGTGCCAGCTCACCACCTGACACCGGGGAGCTGTTTTTT.